This T cell receptor beta chain was observed in a study of somatic mutations in cytotoxic T cells in rheumatoid arthritis. Study-wide findings and caveats: An increase in CD8+ clonality with age was seen in rheumatoid arthritis patients but not in healthy controls. A significant difference in CD8+ T-cell clonality was not found between rheumatoid arthritis patients and age-matched healthy controls.

Each population, CD4+ and CD8+ cells, was isolated by positive magnetic bead selection and checked for purity by flow cytometry. Comment on this clone: What it recognizes is unknown.

Original methodology: Rarely did patient CD8+ clones above 1% match published virus-specific TCRB sequences. Sequencing used immunoSEQ multiplex PCR; TCRdb keeps in-frame clones, though not all of them. That table is the source of V, J and clone size, and D and trimming were worked out from the DNA. The sample consists of 15,000 to 20,000 clones, more than 70% of them appearing once. The CDR3 runs 16 residues. After removal of 4 bases from V and 4 bases from J, the junction contained 10 bases not matched to a gene. In germline, CDR1 is SGHTA, CDR2 FQGTGA. The sequence derives from an adult with rheumatoid arthritis. Sequencing was performed on CD8+ T cells sorted from blood. This chain links TRBV7-3 with TRBJ1-2; TRBD1 agrees at 9 bases. The CDR3: CASSSTGGRLSYGYTF. In nucleotides, the CDR3 is TGTGCCAGCAGCTCGACAGGGGGAAGGTTGAGCTATGGCTACACCTTC.